This is a list of T cell receptor beta chains from one sample in a study of OX40 agonist ivuxolimab in advanced cancers. Only in-frame clones appear in the TCRdb table, and some are missing; sequencing was by immunoSEQ multiplex PCR. The data show 30,000 to 40,000 clones, around 80% seen once. Sample: CD4+ or CD8+ T cells sorted from blood, taken in a trial of the OX40 agonist ivuxolimab. The source is an adult with an advanced solid tumor such as melanoma, head and neck, liver or kidney cancer. CDR3s include the opening cysteine and the closing phenylalanine or tryptophan. The D gene is left open where the match is weak. For some rows the clone size is stated as once, few or many, or as a class when expanded; others skip it.

clone size	V gene	D gene	J gene	CDR3 protein	CDR3 DNA
-	TRBV18	-	TRBJ2-7	CASSLGLGSYEQYF	TGTGCCAGCTCGCTGGGCCTGGGATCCTACGAGCAGTACTTC
-	TRBV11-2	-	TRBJ1-5	CASSWASGGNQPQHF	TGTGCCAGCAGCTGGGCCTCTGGGGGGAATCAGCCCCAGCATTTT
-	TRBV19	TRBD2	TRBJ2-7	CASRGLAGGHEQYF	TGTGCCAGTAGAGGACTAGCGGGAGGCCACGAGCAGTACTTC
once	TRBV7-9	-	TRBJ1-2	CASSQGSASGYTF	TGTGCCAGCAGCCAAGGGAGTGCTTCTGGCTACACCTTC
few	TRBV7-9	TRBD1	TRBJ2-3	CASSFRGTGSPDTQYF	TGTGCCAGCAGCTTCCGAGGGACAGGTTCCCCAGATACGCAGTATTTT
-	TRBV27	-	TRBJ1-6	CASSSFPGLNSPLHF	TGTGCCAGCAGTTCATTTCCGGGACTTAATTCACCCCTCCACTTT
once	TRBV15	-	TRBJ2-3	CATSQGEGTQYF	TGTGCCACCAGTCAGGGGGAGGGTACGCAGTATTTT
once	TRBV4-3	-	TRBJ1-2	CASSQGRVLDYGYTF	TGCGCCAGCAGCCAAGGCAGGGTACTGGACTATGGCTACACCTTC
-	TRBV6-4	-	TRBJ1-1	CASSPQRGGTEAFF	TGTGCCAGCAGTCCCCAGAGGGGGGGGACTGAAGCTTTCTTT
-	TRBV5-4	-	TRBJ1-4	CASSSDLTGREKLFF	TGTGCCAGCAGTTCAGACCTCACAGGTCGTGAAAAACTGTTTTTT
once	TRBV10-3	-	TRBJ1-2	CAISQSGGHYGYTF	TGTGCCATCAGTCAGTCCGGGGGCCACTATGGCTACACCTTC
-	TRBV4-3	TRBD1	TRBJ2-7	CASSQGQGAYEQYF	TGCGCCAGCAGCCAAGGACAGGGGGCCTACGAGCAGTACTTC
-	TRBV4-3	-	TRBJ2-2	CASSPQTLGTGELFF	TGCGCCAGCAGCCCACAGACCCTGGGCACCGGGGAGCTGTTTTTT
few	TRBV19	-	TRBJ1-1	CASSIGGTTEAFF	TGTGCCAGTAGTATAGGAGGGACCACTGAAGCTTTCTTT
-	TRBV29-1	-	TRBJ2-1	CSVVRQEQFF	TGCAGCGTTGTCCGCCAAGAGCAGTTCTTC
-	TRBV6-5	TRBD2	TRBJ2-1	CASSPRLAGLREQFF	TGTGCCAGCAGTCCACGACTAGCGGGGTTGAGAGAGCAGTTCTTC
-	TRBV2	-	TRBJ1-2	CASSERVSGEGYTF	TGTGCCAGCAGTGAAAGGGTGTCAGGGGAAGGCTACACCTTC
-	TRBV10-3	TRBD2	TRBJ2-1	CAINSGSGAGGGQFF	TGTGCCATCAACTCCGGTAGCGGGGCCGGCGGGGGGCAGTTCTTC
-	TRBV7-6	-	TRBJ2-1	CASSFRATPNEQFF	TGTGCCAGCAGCTTTAGGGCTACCCCCAATGAGCAGTTCTTC
once	TRBV11-2	-	TRBJ2-5	CASSSTAGSFQETQYF	TGTGCCAGCAGCTCCACGGCCGGTTCCTTCCAAGAGACCCAGTACTTC
-	TRBV19	TRBD1	TRBJ1-5	CASSSSRTGIGNQPQHF	TGTGCCAGTAGTAGCTCGCGGACAGGGATCGGCAATCAGCCCCAGCATTTT
-	TRBV7-2	TRBD2	TRBJ2-7	CASSLSLAGVIEQYF	TGTGCCAGCAGCCTAAGTCTAGCGGGAGTGATCGAGCAGTACTTC
-	TRBV5-1	TRBD1	TRBJ1-3	CASSPGTGENTIYF	TGCGCCAGCAGCCCAGGGACAGGGGAAAACACCATATATTTT
once	TRBV28	TRBD2	TRBJ2-1	CASRRAGGSAYNEQFF	TGTGCCAGCAGGAGAGCGGGAGGGTCCGCCTACAATGAGCAGTTCTTC
-	TRBV6-5	-	TRBJ1-2	CASSPTITYGYTF	TGTGCCAGCAGCCCCACAATTACCTATGGCTACACCTTC
-	TRBV5-1	-	TRBJ2-7	CASSSSGGSSYEQYF	TGCGCCAGCAGCTCTTCGGGGGGCAGCTCCTACGAGCAGTACTTC
-	TRBV5-1	-	TRBJ2-7	CASSLALVGSLYEQYF	TGCGCCAGCAGCTTGGCCTTGGTAGGCAGCCTCTACGAGCAGTACTTC
-	TRBV28	-	TRBJ1-5	CASSYGGQPQHF	TGTGCCAGCAGTTATGGCGGTCAGCCCCAGCATTTT
-	TRBV7-9	-	TRBJ2-5	CASSPIRETQYF	TGTGCCAGCAGCCCAATCCGGGAGACCCAGTACTTC
once	TRBV5-5	-	TRBJ2-7	CASSLVGAVSYEQYF	TGTGCCAGCAGCTTGGTCGGAGCGGTCTCCTACGAGCAGTACTTC
-	TRBV4-3	-	TRBJ1-1	CASSQDLGNTEAFF	TGCGCCAGCAGCCAAGATTTGGGGAACACTGAAGCTTTCTTT
-	TRBV4-3	-	TRBJ1-1	CASSQGTGLGGGGTEAFF	TGCGCCAGCAGCCAAGGGACGGGGTTGGGGGGCGGGGGGACTGAAGCTTTCTTT
-	TRBV6-5	-	TRBJ1-1	CASTPGGGRSTEAFF	TGTGCCAGCACCCCAGGTGGGGGGAGGAGCACTGAAGCTTTCTTT
-	TRBV27	TRBD1	TRBJ2-1	CASRYGTGSVNEQFF	TGTGCCAGCAGATACGGGACAGGGTCGGTCAATGAGCAGTTCTTC
-	TRBV11-2	-	TRBJ1-1	CASSLMGGSAEAFF	TGTGCCAGCAGCTTAATGGGGGGGAGCGCTGAAGCTTTCTTT
-	TRBV19	TRBD1	TRBJ2-7	CASSIEGTGYYEQYF	TGTGCCAGTAGTATAGAAGGGACAGGATACTACGAGCAGTACTTC
-	TRBV6-5	-	TRBJ1-1	CASTPSGGTEAFF	TGTGCCAGCACCCCTTCGGGGGGAACTGAAGCTTTCTTT
-	TRBV6-1	-	TRBJ2-3	CASSETQTPTDTQYF	TGTGCCAGCAGTGAAACCCAAACCCCCACAGATACGCAGTATTTT
-	TRBV28	-	TRBJ2-6	CASSPPGYSGANVLTF	TGTGCCAGCAGCCCGCCGGGTTACTCTGGGGCCAACGTCCTGACTTTC
-	TRBV28	-	TRBJ2-2	CASTGAGSANTGELFF	TGTGCCAGCACCGGGGCGGGATCCGCGAACACCGGGGAGCTGTTTTTT
-	TRBV7-8	-	TRBJ2-2	CASSPLRTGELFF	TGTGCCAGCAGCCCGCTTCGCACCGGGGAGCTGTTTTTT
-	TRBV18	-	TRBJ2-2	CASSPYSPLNTGELFF	TGTGCCAGCTCACCATATTCCCCCCTGAACACCGGGGAGCTGTTTTTT
once	TRBV18	-	TRBJ2-1	CASSPPVAHQAGTIEQFF	TGTGCCAGCTCACCACCGGTCGCCCACCAAGCCGGTACAATTGAGCAGTTCTTC
-	TRBV5-1	-	TRBJ2-5	CASSFRVGGETQYF	TGCGCCAGCAGCTTCAGGGTTGGGGGAGAGACCCAGTACTTC
-	TRBV18	-	TRBJ1-4	CASSPYNGTIEKLFF	TGTGCCAGCTCACCCTATAACGGGACCATCGAAAAACTGTTTTTT
-	TRBV28	-	TRBJ2-1	CASSRGQGGYNEQFF	TGTGCCAGCAGTCGGGGTCAGGGTGGGTACAATGAGCAGTTCTTC
-	TRBV19	TRBD1	TRBJ2-4	CATSTGVFNIQYF	TGTGCCACTTCGACAGGGGTGTTTAACATTCAGTACTTC
-	TRBV7-3	TRBD2	TRBJ2-3	CASSYLSGTSTDTQYF	TGTGCCAGCAGCTATTTAAGCGGGACTAGCACAGATACGCAGTATTTT
-	TRBV30	-	TRBJ1-3	CAWSPQAGNTIYF	TGTGCCTGGAGTCCGCAGGCCGGAAACACCATATATTTT